This TCR beta chain originates from a study of T cell changes during pregnancy in multiple sclerosis. Data came from immunoSEQ multiplex PCR; TCRdb stores just in-frame clones and leaves some out. There are about 42,000 clones in the sample; 75% to 95% occur only once, and roughly 1.8% lies in the top ten. Germline-derived CDR1 and CDR2 are LNHDA and SQIVND (reference sequence). This CDR3 is 14 amino acids long. The V gene lost 5 bases and the J gene lost 1 base, with 11 bases spanning the gap. This chain uses TRBV19 with TRBJ1-1, with D uncertain. The sequence came from a female donor in good health, enrolled as a control in a pregnancy study. Sample: CD4+ T cells from peripheral blood mononuclear cells, taken after pregnancy. Here the CDR3 DNA reads TGTGCCAGTAGTCTAGGGCAGGCGAACACTGAAGCTTTCTTT. Translation gives CASSLGQANTEAFF.